This record covers a single T cell receptor beta chain. This sample is part of a study of blood T cell repertoires in COVID-19. Germline V lookup: CDR1 DFQATT, CDR2 SNEGSKA (reference sequence). This CDR3 is built from 11 residues. V was trimmed by 8 bases and J by 10 bases, leaving 17 bases between them. The study assigned cohorts using participant-reported clinical history. In the original processing: Amplification of reference gene primers was used by the study to estimate nucleated cell counts. The assay was immunoSEQ multiplex PCR, and TCRdb's table has in-frame clones only and misses some. Clone size and V and J calls were adopted from that table, with D and trimming inferred from the DNA. Of 200,000 to 250,000 clones listed, roughly 85% were seen once; the top ten hold roughly a tenth.

The chain joins TRBV20-1 to TRBJ1-1, with D unclear. Material: PBMCs or T cells enriched from blood (not recorded which). This receptor was taken from a man aged 25 to 45 who had recovered from COVID-19. CDR3 bases: TGCAGTACTAAACGGGATTCGGGAGCTTTCTTT. Translation gives CSTKRDSGAFF.